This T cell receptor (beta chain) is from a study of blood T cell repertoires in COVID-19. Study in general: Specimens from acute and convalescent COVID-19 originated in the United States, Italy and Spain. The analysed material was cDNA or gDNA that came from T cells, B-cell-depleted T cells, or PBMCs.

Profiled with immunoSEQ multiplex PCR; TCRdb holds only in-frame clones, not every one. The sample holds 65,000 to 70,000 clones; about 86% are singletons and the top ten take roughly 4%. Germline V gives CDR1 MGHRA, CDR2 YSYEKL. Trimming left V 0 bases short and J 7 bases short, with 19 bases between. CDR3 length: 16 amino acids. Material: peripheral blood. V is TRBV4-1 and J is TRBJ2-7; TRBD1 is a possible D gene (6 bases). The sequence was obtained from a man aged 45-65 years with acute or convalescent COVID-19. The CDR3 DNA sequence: TGCGCCAGCAGCCAAGACGGAGGAACAGGGACGCGTGAGCAGTACTTC. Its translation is CASSQDGGTGTREQYF.